Below are 5 T cell receptor beta chains sequenced from a single sample in a study of blood T cell repertoires in COVID-19. Sequencing used immunoSEQ multiplex PCR; TCRdb keeps in-frame clones, though not all of them. The table includes roughly 420,000 clones, roughly 88% detected once. The sample taken for sequencing was PBMCs or T cells enriched from blood (not recorded which). The source of these receptors is a woman in her 30s with acute COVID-19.

The V call is TRBV2, the J call TRBJ2-5, with no clear D. The V end was cut by 1 base, the J end by 0 bases, with 6 bases between. Germline V gene data show CDR1 as SNHLY and CDR2 as FYNNEI. The CDR3 extends over 14 amino acids. In DNA form, the CDR3 reads TGTGCCAGCAGTGAAGGGCCGTACCAAGAGACCCAGTACTTC. It translates to CASSEGPYQETQYF. The full variable domain, in which reference TRBV2 and TRBJ2-5 provide the parts outside the CDR3, is EPEVTQTPSHQVTQMGQEVILRCVPISNHLYFYWYRQILGQKVEFLVSFYNNEISEKSEIFDDQFSVERPDGSNFTLKIRSTKLEDSAMYFCASSEGPYQETQYFGPGTRLLVL.

The V and J genes are TRBV5-6 and TRBJ1-1; 9 bases fit TRBD1. With 4 bases clipped from V and 1 base from J, the junction kept 5 bases outside the gene matches. The germline V gene has CDR1 SGHDT and CDR2 YYEEEE. This CDR3 comprises 15 residues. The CDR3 protein is CASSGRTGENTEAFF. CDR3 nucleotides: TGTGCCAGCAGCGGAAGGACAGGGGAGAACACTGAAGCTTTCTTT.

The CDR3 is CASSLEAGLPADTQYF. The CDR3 nucleotides read TGTGCCAGCAGCTTAGAGGCGGGGCTACCCGCAGATACGCAGTATTTT. V is TRBV7-2 and J is TRBJ2-3, with a possible D match to TRBD2 (6 bases). The CDR3 spans 16 residues. The V end was cut by 1 base, the J end by 4 bases, with 15 bases between. The germline V gene has CDR1 SGHTA and CDR2 FQGNSA.

This sequence joins TRBV7-8 and TRBJ2-3, with TRBD1 matching 9 bases. V lost 3 bases and J lost 3; bases outside the gene matches: 13. Germline CDR1 is SGHVS and CDR2 is FQNEAQ. There are 18 residues in the CDR3. DNA of the CDR3: TGTGCCAGCAGCTTCAACCCAACAGGGGGCGAAAGGACAGATACGCAGTATTTT. It specifies CASSFNPTGGERTDTQYF.

J is TRBJ2-3 and V is TRBV13, with D tentatively TRBD2 (6 bases). The V and J ends lost 4 bases and 3 bases respectively, with 11 bases between them. CDR1 is PRHDT and CDR2 is FYEKMQ in the germline V gene (reference sequence). The CDR3 is 14 amino acids. The CDR3 is CASSYGLRTDTQYF. As DNA, the CDR3 is TGTGCCAGCAGCTACGGACTAAGAACAGATACGCAGTATTTT.